The 27 T cell receptor beta chains below all came from one sample that was sequenced in a study of technical replicates of blood from a few donors. This table comes from immunoSEQ multiplex PCR, and its TCRdb copy is limited to in-frame clones, with some not included. The sample contains around 97,000 clones, around 96% of which appear only once. The sequencing sample was made of T cells isolated from PBMCs. Every receptor here comes from a human donor in good health.

The chain couples TRBV14 to TRBJ2-3; no clear D gene. Trimming took 4 bases from V and 1 from J, leaving 6 bases between them. The V gene's germline CDR1 is SGHDN and CDR2 FVKESK. The CDR3 runs to 13 residues. CDR3 DNA sequence: TGTGCCAGCAGCCGACTCCGCACAGATACGCAGTATTTT. This sequence encodes CASSRLRTDTQYF.

The chain uses TRBV2 and TRBJ2-4, with a weak D call TRBD2 (6 bases). CDR3 length: 12 residues. V dropped 6 bases and J dropped 9 bases, with 12 bases sitting between them. Looked up from germline, CDR1 is SNHLY and CDR2 is FYNNEI. CDR3 nucleotide sequence: TGTGCCAGCAGGGAGGGTTTAGGCATTCAGTACTTC. Its protein is CASREGLGIQYF.

The chain employs TRBV10-3 and TRBJ2-7; D might be TRBD1 (5 bases). CDR1 and CDR2 (germline): ENHRY, SYGVKD. The CDR3 consists of 13 residues. V was pared by 8 bases and J by 6 bases, with 17 bases between. The CDR3 here is CAIGLGETGEQYF. The CDR3 DNA reads as TGTGCCATCGGTTTAGGGGAAACTGGCGAGCAGTACTTC.

This sequence joins TRBV6-1 and TRBJ2-3; D may be TRBD2 (6 bases). Germline V lookup: CDR1 MNHNS, CDR2 SASEGT. Deletions cut 5 bases from V and 4 bases from J, with 16 bases between. There are 15 residues in the CDR3. In DNA, the CDR3 is TGTGCCAGCAGTCTCGGGACTGCCACGTCAGATACGCAGTATTTT. Its translation: CASSLGTATSDTQYF.

This chain connects TRBV10-3 to TRBJ2-7, with 8 bases fitting TRBD1. J lost 1 base, V lost 10 bases, and 3 bases had no gene match. The CDR3 is 12 residues long. Per the germline V gene, CDR1 is ENHRY and CDR2 is SYGVKD. CDR3 in amino acids: CATGTGSYEQYF. The DNA of the CDR3 is TGTGCCACCGGGACAGGATCCTACGAGCAGTACTTC.

The CDR3 DNA sequence: TGTGCCAGCAGTTACGGGGCAGGGGTAGCCCAAGAGACCCAGTACTTC. It is translated as CASSYGAGVAQETQYF. The chain joins TRBV6-5 to TRBJ2-5; weak D call: TRBD1 (6 bases). V was pared by 2 bases and J by 1 base, with 14 bases between. The CDR3 sequence is 16 residues long. CDR1 and CDR2 (germline): MNHEY, SVGAGI.

The chain has TRBV19 and TRBJ2-1, with 11 bases that match TRBD2. Germline assignment: CDR1 LNHDA and CDR2 SQIVND (reference sequence). This CDR3 region has 15 residues. The ends lost 5 bases at V and 2 bases at J; junction bases unmatched: 2. CDR3: CASSQTSGTYNEQFF. As DNA, the CDR3 is TGTGCCAGTAGTCAGACTAGCGGGACCTACAATGAGCAGTTCTTC.

This chain uses TRBV6-5 with TRBJ1-1; no definite D call. The CDR3 spans 11 residues. Per the germline V gene, CDR1 is MNHEY and CDR2 is SVGAGI. V was trimmed by 6 bases and J by 4 bases, leaving 6 bases between them. The CDR3 here is CASRLSTEAFF. The CDR3 DNA sequence: TGTGCCAGCAGACTGTCCACTGAAGCTTTCTTT.

This chain uses TRBV7-3 with TRBJ2-3; D remains ambiguous. With 7 bases removed from V and 4 bases from J, the gap between germline ends came to 15 bases. The CDR3 consists of 14 residues. From germline, CDR1 is SGHTA and CDR2 FQGTGA. The CDR3 DNA reads TGTGCCAGCATGCGCTCGCCGTCGGCAGATACGCAGTATTTT. This translates into CASMRSPSADTQYF.

The chain recombines TRBV7-3 with TRBJ2-3; 8 bases agree with TRBD1. Unmatched junction bases numbered 5, after V lost 4 bases and J lost 2 bases. The CDR3 extends over 15 amino acids. The germline V gene has CDR1 SGHTA and CDR2 FQGTGA. The CDR3 bases are TGTGCCAGCAGCTGGACAGGGCAGTCCACAGATACGCAGTATTTT. The encoded protein is CASSWTGQSTDTQYF.

V and J are TRBV5-4 and TRBJ2-7; 10 nucleotides align to TRBD1. Germline V gene sequence: CDR1 SGHNT, CDR2 YYREEE (reference sequence). The CDR3 is 15 residues long. Trimming at V came to 6 bases and at J to 5 bases, leaving 11 bases not matched to a gene. CDR3 protein: CASTPPGQGNHEQYF. The CDR3 region has the DNA TGTGCCAGCACCCCACCGGGACAGGGGAACCACGAGCAGTACTTC.

V is TRBV7-9 and J is TRBJ2-5, with TRBD2 as a possible D gene (5 bases). The CDR3 contains 12 residues. Germline V gives CDR1 SEHNR, CDR2 FQNEAQ (reference sequence). Trimming took off 5 bases at V and 5 bases at J, with 9 bases between the two ends. The CDR3 nucleotides read TGTGCCAGCAGCACGTGGAGGGAGACCCAGTACTTC. This sequence encodes CASSTWRETQYF.

The chain joins TRBV18 to TRBJ1-3; D ambiguous. CDR1 and CDR2 from the germline V gene are KGHSH and LQKENI. This CDR3 contains 16 residues. The V end was cut by 1 base, the J end by 3 bases, with 13 bases between. The CDR3 spells CASSPLLEGVGNTIYF. The CDR3 DNA reads as TGTGCCAGCTCACCACTCTTGGAGGGAGTTGGAAACACCATATATTTT.

The V gene is TRBV7-2, the J gene TRBJ1-5, with TRBD1 matching 10 bases. The CDR3 runs to 16 residues. Looked up from germline, CDR1 is SGHTA and CDR2 is FQGNSA. The ends lost 3 bases at V and 5 bases at J; junction bases unmatched: 7. The CDR3 is CASSLAGTGVDQPQHF. Here the CDR3 DNA reads TGTGCCAGCAGCTTGGCCGGGACAGGGGTCGATCAGCCCCAGCATTTT. Variable domain in full (rest from reference TRBV7-2 and TRBJ1-5): GAGVSQSPSNKVTEKGKDVELRCDPISGHTALYWYRQSLGQGLEFLIYFQGNSAPDKSGLPSDRFSAERTGGSVSTLTIQRTQQEDSAVYLCASSLAGTGVDQPQHFGDGTRLSIL.

This clone has a handful of counts. This sequence joins TRBV6-4 and TRBJ1-1; D remains unclear. With 4 bases removed from V and 0 bases from J, the gap between germline ends came to 6 bases. In germline, CDR1 is MRHNA, CDR2 SNTAGT. This CDR3 has 13 amino acids. CDR3 sequence: CASSASVNTEAFF. For the CDR3, the DNA is TGTGCCAGCAGTGCCTCCGTGAACACTGAAGCTTTCTTT.

A single count supports this clone. This chain joins TRBV27 and TRBJ1-2, with a tentative D call TRBD1 (5 bases). This CDR3 contains 16 residues. V shed 3 bases and J shed 5 bases, with 19 bases lying between them. CDR1 and CDR2 from the germline V gene are MNHEY and SMNVEV (reference sequence). CDR3 nucleotides: TGTGCCAGCAGTTTCACTAGACGGGGGATGCCATATGGCTACACCTTC. Encoded protein: CASSFTRRGMPYGYTF.

The rearrangement links TRBV5-4 to TRBJ2-1; TRBD1 matches at 10 bases. The germline CDR1 and CDR2 sequences are SGHNT and YYREEE (reference sequence). Losses at the gene ends were 4 bases for V and 10 bases for J; bases not matched to a gene: 11. The CDR3 sequence is 15 residues long. The CDR3 protein is CASSLRTGGLEEQFF. The CDR3 nucleotides read TGTGCCAGCAGCCTCCGGACAGGGGGGTTAGAGGAGCAGTTCTTC.

The chain couples TRBV10-3 to TRBJ2-7; TRBD1 aligns across 8 bases. This CDR3 has 16 amino acids. Trimming at V came to 10 bases and at J to 6 bases, leaving 20 bases not matched to a gene. Germline CDR1 is ENHRY and CDR2 is SYGVKD. CDR3 amino acids: CATPLPRQGPHSEQYF. CDR3 coding DNA: TGTGCCACCCCCCTCCCCCGACAGGGGCCCCATAGCGAGCAGTACTTC.

This chain joins TRBV14 and TRBJ2-7; D remains unclear. The V end lost 1 base, the J end lost 6 bases, and 4 bases lay between the germline ends. The germline V gene encodes CDR1 SGHDN and CDR2 FVKESK. The CDR3 consists of 11 residues. The CDR3 DNA reads TGTGCCAGCAGCCAAGCGGTCGAGCAGTACTTC. It specifies CASSQAVEQYF.

The chain carries TRBV28 and TRBJ2-2, with 15 positions matching TRBD2. The CDR3 has 15 residues. The germline CDR1 and CDR2 sequences are MDHEN and SYDVKM. V lost 10 bases and J lost 6; bases outside the gene matches: 6. CDR3 sequence (DNA): TGTGCCATAACCCGGACTAGCGGGAGGGCCGGGGAGCTGTTTTTT. Its protein product is CAITRTSGRAGELFF.

The genes are TRBV10-3 and TRBJ2-3, with D possibly matching TRBD2 (6 bases). The CDR3 has 14 residues. V was clipped by 6 bases and J by 6 bases, with 16 bases between them. Germline V gene data show CDR1 as ENHRY and CDR2 as SYGVKD. The CDR3 loop reads CAISRGTLGDTQYF. CDR3 in DNA: TGTGCCATCAGCCGGGGGACCCTTGGGGATACGCAGTATTTT.

V is TRBV2 and J is TRBJ1-5; no reliable D call. Germline loops: CDR1 SNHLY, CDR2 FYNNEI. The V and J ends lost 8 bases and 5 bases respectively, with 19 bases between them. The CDR3 sequence is 15 residues long. The CDR3 loop is CASQRGNTEDQPQHF. In DNA, the CDR3 is TGTGCCAGCCAACGAGGGAACACCGAGGATCAGCCCCAGCATTTT. Full variable domain (remainder filled in from reference TRBV2 and TRBJ1-5): EPEVTQTPSHQVTQMGQEVILRCVPISNHLYFYWYRQILGQKVEFLVSFYNNEISEKSEIFDDQFSVERPDGSNFTLKIRSTKLEDSAMYFCASQRGNTEDQPQHFGDGTRLSIL.

V is TRBV7-3 and J is TRBJ1-1; D remains unclear. This CDR3 comprises 13 residues. Between the trimmed V and J ends, which lost 5 bases and 11 bases, there was a span of 18 bases. Germline V gene lookup returns CDR1 SGHTA and CDR2 FQGTGA. The CDR3 spells CASSAILRGGAFF. In nucleotides, the CDR3 is TGTGCCAGCAGCGCAATATTGCGCGGAGGGGCTTTCTTT. The full variable domain, its missing parts supplied by reference TRBV7-3 and TRBJ1-1, is GAGVSQTPSNKVTEKGKYVELRCDPISGHTALYWYRQSLGQGPEFLIYFQGTGAADDSGLPNDRFFAVRPEGSVSTLKIQRTERGDSAVYLCASSAILRGGAFFGQGTRLTVV.

J is TRBJ2-1 and V is TRBV28, with TRBD1 identical over 8 bases. V lost 3 bases to trimming and J lost 9 bases; unmatched junction nucleotides: 10. Germline values: CDR1 MDHEN, CDR2 SYDVKM. The CDR3 consists of 15 residues. CDR3 loop: CASSLRSYTGGEQFF. DNA for the CDR3: TGTGCCAGCAGTTTGCGGAGTTATACAGGGGGTGAGCAGTTCTTC.

The chain carries TRBV7-9 and TRBJ1-2, with D tentatively TRBD1 (6 bases). The germline gives CDR1 SEHNR, CDR2 FQNEAQ (reference sequence). The CDR3 runs to 16 residues. Trimming pared 4 bases from V and 4 bases from J, leaving 19 bases between. CDR3 sequence: CASSSGKQGRGYGYTF. The CDR3 DNA sequence: TGTGCCAGCAGCTCGGGGAAACAGGGAAGAGGCTATGGCTACACCTTC.

A word on this clone: Its ends do not fully match the called genes, so a read error is possible. The chain employs TRBV6-4 and TRBJ1-1; no clear D. Germline CDR1 MRHNA, CDR2 SNTAGT. The CDR3 has 13 amino acids. CDR3 protein: CASRDSGITEAFF. Here the CDR3 DNA reads TGTGCCAGCAGAGACTCCGGGATCACTGAAGCTTTCTTT.

The sample holds one count of this clone. This rearrangement joins TRBV7-8 to TRBJ2-1, with 11 bases fitting TRBD2. V shed 3 bases and J 7 bases; nucleotides not matched to a gene: 5. CDR1 SGHVS and CDR2 FQNEAQ come from the germline V gene. CDR3 length equals 15 residues. CDR3 bases: TGTGCCAGCAGCTTCTTAGCGGGAGGGATTAATGAGCAGTTCTTC. Translated, it gives CASSFLAGGINEQFF.